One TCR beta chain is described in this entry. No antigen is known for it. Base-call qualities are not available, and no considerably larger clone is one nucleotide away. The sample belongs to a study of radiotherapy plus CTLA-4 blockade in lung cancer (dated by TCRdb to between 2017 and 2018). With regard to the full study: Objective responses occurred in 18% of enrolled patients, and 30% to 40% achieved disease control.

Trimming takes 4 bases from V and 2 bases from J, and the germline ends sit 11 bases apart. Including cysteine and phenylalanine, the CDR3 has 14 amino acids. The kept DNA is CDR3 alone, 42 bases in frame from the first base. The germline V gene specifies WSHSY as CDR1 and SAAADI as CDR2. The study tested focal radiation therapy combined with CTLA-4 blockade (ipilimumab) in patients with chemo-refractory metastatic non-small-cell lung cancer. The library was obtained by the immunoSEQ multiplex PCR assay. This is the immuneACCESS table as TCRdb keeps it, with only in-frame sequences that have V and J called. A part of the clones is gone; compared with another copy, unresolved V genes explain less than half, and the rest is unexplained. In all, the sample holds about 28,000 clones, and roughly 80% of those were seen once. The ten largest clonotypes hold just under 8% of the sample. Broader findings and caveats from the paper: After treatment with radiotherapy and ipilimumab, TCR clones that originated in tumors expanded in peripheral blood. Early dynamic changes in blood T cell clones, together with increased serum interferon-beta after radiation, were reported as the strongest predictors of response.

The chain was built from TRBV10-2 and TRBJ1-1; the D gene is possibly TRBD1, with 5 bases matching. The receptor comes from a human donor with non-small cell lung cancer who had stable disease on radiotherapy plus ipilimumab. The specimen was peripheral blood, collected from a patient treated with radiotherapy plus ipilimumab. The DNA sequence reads TGCGCCAGCAGTGTCAGGGAGGGAAACACTGAAGCTTTCTTT. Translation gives CASSVREGNTEAFF.